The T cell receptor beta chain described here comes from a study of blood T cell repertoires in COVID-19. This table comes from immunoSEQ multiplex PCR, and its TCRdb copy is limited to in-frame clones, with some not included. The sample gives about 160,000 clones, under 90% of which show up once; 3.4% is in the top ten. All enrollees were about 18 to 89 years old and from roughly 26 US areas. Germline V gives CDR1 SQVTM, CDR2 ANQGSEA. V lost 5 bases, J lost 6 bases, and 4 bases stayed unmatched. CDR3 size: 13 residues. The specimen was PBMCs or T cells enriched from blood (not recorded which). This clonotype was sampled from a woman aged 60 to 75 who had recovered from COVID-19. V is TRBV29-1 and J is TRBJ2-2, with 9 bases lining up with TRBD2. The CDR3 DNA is TGCAGCGTTTATAGCGGGGGATCCGGGGAGCTGTTTTTT. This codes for CSVYSGGSGELFF.